This T cell receptor (beta chain) was observed in a study of identical twins. This clonotype was seen ten or more times. The antigen remains undetermined. This CDR3 region has 12 residues. Per germline, CDR1 SGHRS and CDR2 YFSETQ. V was cut by 2 bases and J by 5 bases, with 8 bases left in between. Regarding the study as a whole: Memory repertoires showed no such pattern, whereas abundant cord blood beta clonotypes carried fewer insertions. Among out-of-frame alpha sequences shared by twins, low generation probability occurred in excess. Among beta out-of-frame sequences, excess sharing between twins appeared weaker.

Using its own MiXCR run on the 5' RACE reads, TCRdb lists one record per CDR3 protein. The sample includes 420,000 or so distinct CDR3 sequences, around 20% of them seen just once. The chain has TRBV5-1 and TRBJ2-7; D is perhaps TRBD2 (5 bases). The TCR comes from a man between 45 and 60 years old in good health. The sequenced sample consisted of naive T cells sorted from blood. CDR3 coding DNA: TGCGCCAGCAGCTTTTGGGGAGACGAGCAGTACTTC. This gives the protein CASSFWGDEQYF.